These 15 T cell receptor beta chains were all obtained from the same sample, sequenced in a study of blood T cell repertoires in COVID-19. TCRdb's copy holds only in-frame clones and misses some; the assay was immunoSEQ multiplex PCR. The sample carries over 250,000 clones, around 90% recorded once. Sequencing was carried out using PBMCs or T cells enriched from blood (not recorded which). These receptors were taken from a woman aged 25 to 39 who had recovered from COVID-19.

This sequence joins TRBV19 and TRBJ1-5, with a weak D call TRBD1 (5 bases). The CDR3 has 15 amino acids. Germline V CDR1 and CDR2: LNHDA, SQIVND (reference sequence). V was cut by 6 bases and J by 3 bases, with 15 bases left in between. The CDR3 sequence is CASSLTQGSNQPQHF. The DNA of the CDR3 is TGTGCCAGTAGCCTAACCCAGGGCTCCAATCAGCCCCAGCATTTT.

The V call is TRBV7-2, the J call TRBJ2-3; no clear D gene. CDR3 length: 17 residues. Germline CDR1 reads SGHTA; CDR2 reads FQGNSA. V dropped 3 bases and J dropped 1 base, with 17 bases sitting between them. CDR3 nucleotide sequence: TGTGCCAGCAGCTTTCTTTTGGCGGAACGACGCACAGATACGCAGTATTTT. Its translation: CASSFLLAERRTDTQYF.

This rearrangement joins TRBV29-1 to TRBJ1-2; D is possibly TRBD1 (6 bases). CDR1 and CDR2 from the germline V gene are SQVTM and ANQGSEA. V lost 0 bases and J 5 bases, leaving 22 bases between the germline ends. This CDR3 is built from 17 residues. CDR3 protein: CSVEDPGSLDSLYGYTF. CDR3 bases: TGCAGCGTTGAAGACCCAGGGAGTTTGGACAGTCTTTATGGCTACACCTTC. The variable domain in full, with the rest retrieved from reference TRBV29-1 and TRBJ1-2, is SAVISQKPSRDICQRGTSLTIQCQVDSQVTMMFWYRQQPGQSLTLIATANQGSEATYESGFVIDKFPISRPNLTFSTLTVSNMSPEDSSIYLCSVEDPGSLDSLYGYTFGSGTRLTVV.

The chain combines TRBV7-9 with TRBJ2-6, with a weak D call TRBD1 (6 bases). V was pared by 2 bases and J by 2 bases, with 13 bases between. Germline assignment: CDR1 SEHNR and CDR2 FQNEAQ (reference sequence). CDR3 size: 17 residues. This CDR3 is CASSLLQQGTGANVLTF. The CDR3 DNA follows: TGTGCCAGCAGCTTATTGCAACAGGGCACTGGGGCCAACGTCCTGACTTTC.

This clone was recorded once. The rearrangement joins TRBV15 to TRBJ2-1; 11 nucleotides match TRBD2. The ends lost 4 bases at V and 7 bases at J; junction bases unmatched: 3. The CDR3 is 14 residues long. Germline V gives CDR1 LNHNV, CDR2 YYDKDF (reference sequence). This CDR3 is CATSNLAGGNEQFF. CDR3 coding DNA: TGTGCCACCAGCAACTTAGCGGGGGGGAATGAGCAGTTCTTC.

The gene calls are TRBV10-2 and TRBJ1-2, with 7 bases that match TRBD1. CDR1 is WSHSY and CDR2 is SAAADI in the germline V gene. This CDR3 is 16 amino acids long. Trimming took 3 bases from V and 7 from J; bases not matched to a gene: 14. The CDR3 sequence: CASSDPDRATGGGYTF. The CDR3 DNA follows: TGCGCCAGCAGTGACCCCGACAGGGCGACCGGGGGTGGCTACACCTTC.

This rearrangement joins TRBV29-1 to TRBJ2-3; 13 positions match TRBD2. The CDR3 is 14 amino acids. Germline V gene sequence: CDR1 SQVTM, CDR2 ANQGSEA. The V gene end was trimmed by 7 bases and the J gene end by 3 bases; junction bases not matched to a gene: 4. The CDR3 coding sequence is TGCAGCGGCACTAGCGGGAGGGAGACAGATACGCAGTATTTT. Its protein product is CSGTSGRETDTQYF.

This clone was counted a single time. V is TRBV24-1 and J is TRBJ2-7; TRBD2 agrees at 7 bases. Germline-derived CDR1 and CDR2 are KGHDR and SFDVKD. V gave up 5 bases and J gave up 3 bases; unmatched junction bases: 9. The CDR3 is 15 residues long. For the CDR3, the DNA is TGTGCCACCAGTGCCACTTCTAGCGGAGTCTACGAGCAGTACTTC. Amino acids: CATSATSSGVYEQYF.

This chain links TRBV11-3 with TRBJ2-3, with TRBD2 identical over 9 bases. The CDR3 totals 14 residues. V gave up 4 bases and J gave up 4 bases; unmatched junction bases: 3. Germline V gives CDR1 SGHNT, CDR2 YENEEA. The CDR3 coding sequence is TGTGCCAGCAGCTCCCGACTAGCGGCAGATACGCAGTATTTT. This gives the protein CASSSRLAADTQYF.

The chain couples TRBV12-3 or TRBV12-4 to TRBJ1-2; D call uncertain. The V and J ends lost 3 bases and 8 bases respectively, with 7 bases between them. The CDR3 loop spans 11 amino acids. The CDR3 spells CASSFRKGYTF. As DNA, the CDR3 is TGTGCCAGCAGTTTCCGTAAAGGCTACACCTTC.

The rearrangement links TRBV27 to TRBJ1-2, with 9 bases fitting TRBD1. V was pared by 2 bases and J by 1 base, with 11 bases of the junction left unmatched. This CDR3 is built from 18 residues. The germline gives CDR1 MNHEY, CDR2 SMNVEV (reference sequence). CDR3 coding DNA: TGTGCCAGCAGTTTACTCGCCGCCTCGGGACAGGGTAACTATGGCTACACCTTC. Encoded protein: CASSLLAASGQGNYGYTF.

V and J are TRBV7-2 and TRBJ1-6; D is perhaps TRBD1 (6 bases). CDR3 length: 16 amino acids. The germline V gene encodes CDR1 SGHTA and CDR2 FQGNSA. Trimming stripped 1 base from V and 8 bases from J, with 15 bases between. Here the CDR3 reads CASSLGGGGGDSPLHF. The CDR3 region has the DNA TGTGCCAGCAGCTTAGGTGGCGGGGGCGGTGATTCACCCCTCCACTTT.

This chain connects TRBV28 to TRBJ2-7; TRBD1 agrees at 7 bases. Losses at the gene ends were 4 bases for V and 2 bases for J; bases not matched to a gene: 5. The CDR3 is made up of 14 amino acids. The germline CDR1 and CDR2 sequences are MDHEN and SYDVKM. In DNA form, the CDR3 reads TGTGCCAGCAGTTCCGGGACAGAGCCCTACGAGCAGTACTTC. Translation: CASSSGTEPYEQYF.

This chain joins TRBV24-1 and TRBJ1-1, with 8 nucleotides matching TRBD1. V gave up 4 bases and J gave up 5 bases; unmatched junction bases: 11. Germline lookup yields CDR1 KGHDR and CDR2 SFDVKD. The CDR3 extends over 16 amino acids. The CDR3 region has the DNA TGTGCCACCAGTGACTCCGCTCGGACAGGGAGAACTGAAGCTTTCTTT. Amino acids: CATSDSARTGRTEAFF.

CDR3 loop: CASSKLEGGRDEQFF. DNA for the CDR3: TGTGCCAGCTCAAAGTTGGAGGGAGGTAGGGATGAGCAGTTCTTC. The chain has TRBV18 and TRBJ2-1; possibly TRBD2 for D (6 bases). Germline CDR1 reads KGHSH; CDR2 reads LQKENI. Trimming took off 5 bases at V and 8 bases at J, with 19 bases between the two ends. This CDR3 has 15 residues.